Listed below are T cell receptor beta chains from one sample, sequenced in a study of blood T cell repertoires in COVID-19. The table came from immunoSEQ multiplex PCR; TCRdb's copy has only in-frame clones and leaves some out. The sample carries 130,000 or so clones, approximately 88% recorded once. The sample taken for sequencing was peripheral blood. These receptors came from an elderly woman with acute or convalescent COVID-19. Both conserved end residues are part of each CDR3. D genes are given only for firm matches. Where a row states a size, it is once, few, many or the class of an expanded clone; other rows omit it.

j_gene | abundance | d_gene | v_gene | CDR3nt | CDR3aa
TRBJ1-2 | NA | TRBD1 | TRBV7-9 | TGTGCCAGCAGCTTAGGAGGACAGGGGCTTGGCTACACCTTC | CASSLGGQGLGYTF
TRBJ2-7 | few | NA | TRBV10-3 | TGTGCCATCAGTAACAGGGCTCGAGACTCCTACGAGCAGTACTTC | CAISNRARDSYEQYF
TRBJ2-6 | NA | TRBD1 | TRBV18 | TGTGCCAGCTCACCATGGACAGGTCGGGCCAACGTCCTGACTTTC | CASSPWTGRANVLTF
TRBJ1-1 | NA | NA | TRBV7-9 | TGTGCCAGCAGCTCCGCAGGGTGGACTGAAGCTTTCTTT | CASSSAGWTEAFF
TRBJ2-3 | NA | TRBD2 | TRBV2 | TGTGCCAGCAGTGAACTAGCGGGAGAGACAGATACGCAGTATTTT | CASSELAGETDTQYF
TRBJ2-7 | NA | NA | TRBV6-6 | TGTGCCAGCAGTTGGGAGCGAAACTACGAGCAGTACTTC | CASSWERNYEQYF
TRBJ1-1 | few | NA | TRBV11-2 | TGTGCCAGCAGCCTGGACAGGAACACTGAAGCTTTCTTT | CASSLDRNTEAFF
TRBJ2-3 | NA | TRBD2 | TRBV7-8 | TGTGCCAGCAGCATGGACGGGAGGCCTCTTGATACGCAGTATTTT | CASSMDGRPLDTQYF
TRBJ1-1 | NA | TRBD1 | TRBV18 | TGTGCCAGCTCACGGGACAGGCTTAACACTGAAGCTTTCTTT | CASSRDRLNTEAFF
TRBJ1-1 | NA | TRBD1 | TRBV19 | TGTGCCAGTAGCCGGACAGGGCCCCAGAACACTGAAGCTTTCTTT | CASSRTGPQNTEAFF
TRBJ1-2 | NA | TRBD1 | TRBV19 | TGTGCCAGTAGTGTGACCGGGACAGCGAGATTTACAAACTATGGCTACACCTTC | CASSVTGTARFTNYGYTF
TRBJ1-1 | NA | NA | TRBV6-2/TRBV6-3 | TGTGCCAGCAGTTACGGTACAGGGTACTCCACTGAAGCTTTCTTT | CASSYGTGYSTEAFF
TRBJ1-6 | once | TRBD1 | TRBV6-5 | TGTGCCAGCAGTCGACAGGGCTTCGGTTCACCCCTCCACTTT | CASSRQGFGSPLHF
TRBJ2-7 | NA | TRBD1 | TRBV18 | TGTGCCAGCTCACCAAGCGGACAGGGGCGCGAGCAGTACTTC | CASSPSGQGREQYF
TRBJ1-3 | NA | NA | TRBV3-1/TRBV3-2 | TGTGCCAGCAGCTCACAGGCGTCGCGCTCGGACACCATATATTTT | CASSSQASRSDTIYF
TRBJ1-4 | NA | TRBD1 | TRBV6-1 | TGTGCCAGCAGTGAATACTGGGACAGGCCTTTTGAAAAACTGTTTTTT | CASSEYWDRPFEKLFF
TRBJ1-2 | NA | NA | TRBV7-8 | TGTGCCAGCAGCTTAGAGGAAGCAGGGACTACGTATGGCTACACCTTC | CASSLEEAGTTYGYTF
TRBJ2-2 | NA | NA | TRBV7-2 | TGTGCCAGCAGCTTGGCTGGGGGCGGGAACACCGGGGAGCTGTTTTTT | CASSLAGGGNTGELFF
TRBJ2-7 | NA | TRBD1 | TRBV6-5 | TGTGCCAGCAGTTACTCTGGGGACAGGGCTAGTTACGAGCAGTACTTC | CASSYSGDRASYEQYF
TRBJ2-7 | NA | TRBD2 | TRBV19 | TGTGCCAGTAGTAAGGGAGGGACCTACGAGCAGTACTTC | CASSKGGTYEQYF
TRBJ1-2 | once | TRBD1 | TRBV5-1 | TGCGCCAGCAGCTTGGTGACAGGGGCTGGCTACACCTTC | CASSLVTGAGYTF
TRBJ1-1 | NA | TRBD1 | TRBV7-9 | TGTGCCAGCAGCTCCACAGGGGTCGACACTGAAGCTTTCTTT | CASSSTGVDTEAFF
TRBJ2-7 | NA | TRBD1 | TRBV5-1 | TGCGCCAGCAGCTTGACAGGGGCCAACTCCTACGAGCAGTACTTC | CASSLTGANSYEQYF
TRBJ2-5 | NA | TRBD2 | TRBV19 | TGTGCCAGTAGTCGGGCTAGCGGGGCGCAAGAGACCCAGTACTTC | CASSRASGAQETQYF
TRBJ2-7 | NA | TRBD1 | TRBV30 | TGTGCCTGGAGTCCTCAGGCGGAGAGACAGGGTAGGCTTGGAAACTTC | CAWSPQAERQGRLGNF
TRBJ2-5 | NA | NA | TRBV19 | TGTGCCAGTAAGGTCCAGGGGCAAGAGACCCAGTACTTC | CASKVQGQETQYF
TRBJ1-3 | once | NA | TRBV7-2 | TGTGCCAGCAGCTCCTCCCAGTGGTCTGGAAACACCATATATTTT | CASSSSQWSGNTIYF
TRBJ2-3 | once | TRBD1 | TRBV27 | TGTGCCAGCAGTTTATACAGGGGTACAGATACGCAGTATTTT | CASSLYRGTDTQYF
TRBJ1-1 | NA | TRBD1 | TRBV2 | TGTGCCAGCAGTGGGGACAGGGGGCTGAGCACTGAAGCTTTCTTT | CASSGDRGLSTEAFF
TRBJ1-2 | NA | NA | TRBV18 | TGTGCCAGCTCACCTCCAGGGGTCGTGAGTGGCTACACCTTC | CASSPPGVVSGYTF
TRBJ2-1 | NA | TRBD1 | TRBV19 | TGTGCCAGTAGTAGCAGGGGGTCGCTTTTCTCCTACAATGAGCAGTTCTTC | CASSSRGSLFSYNEQFF
TRBJ2-3 | NA | TRBD2 | TRBV2 | TGTGCCAGCAGCGAACCGGGACTAGCGGGAGCAGATACGCAGTATTTT | CASSEPGLAGADTQYF
TRBJ2-4 | NA | TRBD2 | TRBV5-1 | TGCGCCAGCAGCGGGACTAGCGGGATTGGGTCCAAAAACATTCAGTACTTC | CASSGTSGIGSKNIQYF
TRBJ2-7 | NA | TRBD1 | TRBV16 | TGTGCCAGCAGCCCTCGACAGGGAAGCGCCTACGAGCAGTACTTC | CASSPRQGSAYEQYF
TRBJ1-2 | few | TRBD1 | TRBV5-1 | TGCGCCAGCAGCTTGGAGTTAGGGGGCGGCGGTGGCTACACCTTC | CASSLELGGGGGYTF
TRBJ2-7 | NA | NA | TRBV6-5 | TGTGCCAGCAAACACTTAGGCCAAGGACTTGGGGAGCAGTACTTC | CASKHLGQGLGEQYF
TRBJ2-5 | NA | TRBD2 | TRBV11-2 | TGTGCCAGCAGGGGAGGACTAGCGGGAGGACCTACACAAGAGACCCAGTACTTC | CASRGGLAGGPTQETQYF
TRBJ2-5 | NA | TRBD2 | TRBV11-2 | TGTGCCAGCAGCTTAGGTGCGACTAGCGCGTTCCAAGAGACCCAGTACTTC | CASSLGATSAFQETQYF
TRBJ1-6 | NA | TRBD1 | TRBV5-1 | TGCGCCAGCAGCTTGGCGGGACAGGGGAATTCACCCCTCCACTTT | CASSLAGQGNSPLHF
TRBJ2-3 | NA | TRBD1 | TRBV2 | TGTGCCAGCAGGACGGACAGGGGGCAGGGGTATTTT | CASRTDRGQGYF
TRBJ1-2 | NA | NA | TRBV4-3 | TGCGCCAGCAGCAACCACAGGCCCTCTAACTATGGCTACACCTTC | CASSNHRPSNYGYTF
TRBJ2-1 | NA | TRBD1 | TRBV20-1 | TGCAGTGCCCAGGGGGTAAATGAGCAGTTCTTC | CSAQGVNEQFF
TRBJ1-2 | once | TRBD1 | TRBV9 | TGTGCCAGCAGCACGACAGGGGGGTTTCTCGGTAACTATGGCTACACCTTC | CASSTTGGFLGNYGYTF
TRBJ2-3 | NA | TRBD1 | TRBV5-1 | TGCGCCAGCAGCTTGACAGGGGGCGACCCAGATACGCAGTATTTT | CASSLTGGDPDTQYF
TRBJ1-4 | NA | NA | TRBV6-5 | TGTGCCAGCACCAAAGGGGGACGGGATCCAAAACTGTTTTTT | CASTKGGRDPKLFF
TRBJ2-5 | NA | NA | TRBV7-7 | TGTGCCAGCAGCTCCGGGACACATAGCACCCAGTACTTC | CASSSGTHSTQYF
TRBJ1-1 | NA | NA | TRBV7-9 | TGTGCCAGCAGCTTAAAGGGGTACACTGAAGCTTTCTTT | CASSLKGYTEAFF
TRBJ1-1 | NA | NA | TRBV29-1 | TGCAGCGTTGAGTCCAGGGATGTCGGTGAAGCTTTCTTT | CSVESRDVGEAFF
TRBJ1-6 | NA | NA | TRBV6-5 | TGTGCCAGCAGGACTACCGCGAGGACTAATTCACCCCTCCACTTT | CASRTTARTNSPLHF
TRBJ1-1 | NA | NA | TRBV7-2 | TGTGCCAGCAGCTTTTCAGACACTGAAGCTTTCTTT | CASSFSDTEAFF
TRBJ1-4 | once | NA | TRBV7-9 | TGTGCCAGCAGCCCAAGCAATCAGGTCCCCAATGAAAAACTGTTTTTT | CASSPSNQVPNEKLFF
TRBJ1-1 | NA | NA | TRBV7-2 | TGTGCCAGCAGCTACGGTGGGGGGGAGGAGAATCCGTTT | CASSYGGGEENPF
TRBJ1-1 | few | NA | TRBV10-3 | TGTGCCATCAGTGAACAGGGTCGCTTTCCGAACACTGAAGCTTTCTTT | CAISEQGRFPNTEAFF
TRBJ1-3 | once | TRBD1 | TRBV11-2 | TGTGCCAGCAGCTTTCATCGTAGGACAGGAGCAGGAAACACCATATATTTT | CASSFHRRTGAGNTIYF
TRBJ2-1 | NA | TRBD2 | TRBV19 | TGTGCCAGTAGTATCCGACTAGCGGGCGGGAACAGTGAGCAGTTCTTC | CASSIRLAGGNSEQFF